These T cell receptor beta chains were read from a single sample in a study of blood T cell repertoires in COVID-19. Repertoires were generated with immunoSEQ multiplex PCR, while TCRdb's copy carries only in-frame clones and drops some. The sample has 150,000 to 200,000 clones, 80% to 90% seen once. The material sequenced was peripheral blood. These receptors were collected from a man in his forties or fifties with active or convalescent COVID-19. Each CDR3 is given with its conserved first and last residue. D genes are given only for firm matches. Size is stated for part of the rows, as once, few or many counts, or as a class when the clone is expanded.

v_gene	abundance	d_gene	j_gene	CDR3aa	CDR3nt
TRBV27	.	TRBD1	TRBJ2-2	CASSLGGDRVNSGELFF	TGTGCCAGCAGTTTGGGGGGGGACAGGGTAAATTCCGGGGAGCTGTTTTTT
TRBV5-1	few	.	TRBJ2-7	CASSLSGDLNEQYF	TGCGCCAGCAGCTTGTCGGGGGATTTGAACGAGCAGTACTTC
TRBV4-2	.	TRBD2	TRBJ2-7	CASSQGSGTSGMMQYF	TGTGCCAGCAGCCAAGGGAGCGGGACTAGCGGTATGATGCAGTACTTC
TRBV6-2/TRBV6-3	.	.	TRBJ1-6	CASSWGGSPLHF	TGTGCCAGCAGTTGGGGGGGATCACCCCTCCACTTT
TRBV9	.	.	TRBJ1-1	CASSASNTEAFF	TGTGCCAGCAGCGCAAGCAACACTGAAGCTTTCTTT
TRBV28	.	TRBD1	TRBJ1-3	CASTDRVANTIYF	TGTGCCAGCACCGACAGGGTAGCAAACACCATATATTTT
TRBV19	.	.	TRBJ2-1	CASTYSISSYNEQFF	TGTGCCAGTACCTATTCGATTAGCTCCTACAATGAGCAGTTCTTC
TRBV11-2	.	.	TRBJ2-5	CASSLARRDQYF	TGTGCCAGCAGCTTAGCCCGGCGGGACCAGTACTTC
TRBV7-2	.	.	TRBJ1-1	CASSLGAVIEAFF	TGTGCCAGCAGCTTAGGTGCGGTAATCGAAGCTTTCTTT
TRBV18	few	.	TRBJ2-7	CASSPDRNPYEQYF	TGTGCCAGCTCACCCGACAGGAATCCCTACGAGCAGTACTTC
TRBV10-2	.	.	TRBJ1-5	CASTPRAPNQPQHF	TGCGCCAGCACTCCCAGGGCCCCTAATCAGCCCCAGCATTTT
TRBV13	.	TRBD2	TRBJ2-5	CASSLLAGGARQETQYF	TGTGCCAGCAGTTTACTAGCGGGGGGGGCTCGACAAGAGACCCAGTACTTC
TRBV19	.	.	TRBJ1-5	CASTADRSRQPQHF	TGTGCCAGTACGGCCGACAGATCGCGACAGCCCCAGCATTTT
TRBV24-1	.	.	TRBJ2-1	CATSGAMHNEQFF	TGTGCCACCAGTGGGGCCATGCACAATGAGCAGTTCTTC
TRBV7-9	once	TRBD1	TRBJ2-5	CASSLGDRGQETQYF	TGTGCCAGCAGCTTAGGGGACAGGGGTCAAGAGACCCAGTACTTC
TRBV7-9	many	.	TRBJ1-1	CASSLSGAEAFF	TGTGCCAGCAGCTTATCGGGGGCTGAAGCTTTCTTT